The source of this T cell receptor beta chain is a study of cytomegalovirus exposure and HLA in healthy donors. General study findings and limits: CMV antigen specificity of three CMV-associated chains was confirmed in vitro.

This CDR3 has 13 residues. CDR1 is SNHLY and CDR2 is FYNNEI in the germline V gene. Trimming stripped 2 bases from V and 0 bases from J, with 2 bases between. Turning to this clone: Its target is not known.

Amplification used 60 Vbeta primers and 13 Jbeta primers. This table comes from immunoSEQ multiplex PCR, and its TCRdb copy is limited to in-frame clones, with some not included. Found here are tens of thousands of clones, under 65% of them singletons; the top ten hold under 4.5%. Material for sequencing was PBMCs. The source is a male donor in good health and CMV-seropositive. The J gene is TRBJ1-3, the V gene TRBV2; no firm D call. The CDR3 protein is CASSELSGNTIYF. In nucleotides, the CDR3 is TGTGCCAGCAGTGAACTCTCTGGAAACACCATATATTTT.